Each of the 8 T cell receptor beta chains below was sequenced from the same sample in a study of beta chain features in type 1 diabetes. The whole isolated RNA underwent reverse transcription, so sequencing captured expressed TCRB transcripts. Some clones are missing from TCRdb's copy, which holds only in-frame ones; the method was immunoSEQ multiplex PCR. The sample consists of 350,000 to 400,000 clones, roughly 16% of them appearing once. Specimen: naive CD4+ T cells from blood. The receptors were sampled from a woman between 18 and 29 years old in good health.

The chain links TRBV9 to TRBJ2-7, with TRBD1 matching over 7 bases. The CDR3 consists of 15 residues. The trim removed 0 bases at V and 0 bases at J, leaving 3 bases unmatched. Germline lookup yields CDR1 SGDLS and CDR2 YYNGEE. CDR3 nucleotides: TGTGCCAGCAGCGTAGCTGGGACAGCCTCCTACGAGCAGTACTTC. Residues: CASSVAGTASYEQYF.

In its sample, this clone was seen a few times. The chain couples TRBV2 to TRBJ2-5; 12 bases fit TRBD2. Germline V CDR1 and CDR2: SNHLY, FYNNEI. Trimming at V came to 8 bases and at J to 4 bases, leaving 8 bases not matched to a gene. The CDR3 extends over 15 amino acids. CDR3 sequence: CASPGLAGKGETQYF. The CDR3 DNA reads as TGTGCCAGCCCCGGACTAGCGGGAAAGGGAGAGACCCAGTACTTC.

This rearrangement joins TRBV19 to TRBJ2-7; 10 bases map to TRBD2. This CDR3 region has 16 residues. Germline V gene data show CDR1 as LNHDA and CDR2 as SQIVND (reference sequence). Germline trimming cut 6 bases from V and 2 bases from J; bases unmatched to any gene: 10. Here the CDR3 DNA reads TGTGCCAGTAGAGGACTGACTAGCGGGTCCCCCTACGAGCAGTACTTC. Translating gives CASRGLTSGSPYEQYF. Combining the CDR3 with reference TRBV19 and TRBJ2-7 gives the whole variable domain DGGITQSPKYLFRKEGQNVTLSCEQNLNHDAMYWYRQDPGQGLRLIYYSQIVNDFQKGDIAEGYSVSREKKESFPLTVTSAQKNPTAFYLCASRGLTSGSPYEQYFGPGTRLTVT.

This rearrangement joins TRBV5-1 to TRBJ2-7; 8 bases are a match to TRBD1. V lost 0 bases and J lost 5; bases outside the gene matches: 7. This CDR3 has 15 residues. Germline CDR1 and CDR2: SGHRS and YFSETQ. The CDR3 sequence is CASSLASGRGHEQYF. The CDR3 coding sequence is TGCGCCAGCAGCTTGGCCTCGGGCAGGGGGCACGAGCAGTACTTC.

This clone was counted a few times. V is TRBV28 and J is TRBJ2-7; 11 bases are a match to TRBD1. Germline V gives CDR1 MDHEN, CDR2 SYDVKM. This CDR3 spans 16 amino acids. V shed 5 bases and J 5 bases; nucleotides not matched to a gene: 11. DNA of the CDR3: TGTGCCAGCAGTACCTTTGGGACAGGGGGATCCAACGAGCAGTACTTC. Its translation is CASSTFGTGGSNEQYF.

This clone was counted a few times. The V gene is TRBV5-1, the J gene TRBJ2-7; 8 bases line up with TRBD2. This CDR3 is built from 14 residues. V trimming: 7 bases; J trimming: 2 bases; junction bases outside the gene matches: 8. The germline CDR1 and CDR2 sequences are SGHRS and YFSETQ. CDR3 nucleotide sequence: TGCGCCAGCCTCAAAACTAGCGGAGCCTACGAGCAGTACTTC. Its translation: CASLKTSGAYEQYF. Combining the CDR3 with reference TRBV5-1 and TRBJ2-7 gives the whole variable domain KAGVTQTPRYLIKTRGQQVTLSCSPISGHRSVSWYQQTPGQGLQFLFEYFSETQRNKGNFPGRFSGRQFSNSRSEMNVSTLELGDSALYLCASLKTSGAYEQYFGPGTRLTVT.

Concerning this clone: The identical CDR3 is also encoded by other nucleotide sequences in the sample. The rearrangement links TRBV9 to TRBJ2-5; tentatively, D is TRBD2 (5 bases). CDR3 length equals 14 residues. Germline V gene lookup returns CDR1 SGDLS and CDR2 YYNGEE. The ends were cut back, 0 bases at V and 4 bases at J, with 10 bases in the middle. For the CDR3, the DNA is TGTGCCAGCAGCGTAGCTCAAGGAGGAGAGACCCAGTACTTC. It specifies CASSVAQGGETQYF. Drawing the rest from reference TRBV9 and TRBJ2-5, the complete variable domain is DSGVTQTPKHLITATGQRVTLRCSPRSGDLSVYWYQQSLDQGLQFLIQYYNGEERAKGNILERFSAQQFPDLHSELNLSSLELGDSALYFCASSVAQGGETQYFGPGTRLLVL.

The CDR3 DNA sequence: TGTGCCAGCAGCTTACTAAGACTAGCGGGAGACACCGGGGAGCTGTTTTTT. This codes for CASSLLRLAGDTGELFF. The V gene is TRBV5-4, the J gene TRBJ2-2, with 12 positions matching TRBD2. V trimming: 2 bases; J trimming: 3 bases; junction bases outside the gene matches: 5. Germline CDR1 is SGHNT and CDR2 is YYREEE (reference sequence). The CDR3 has 17 amino acids.